The TCR beta chain described here comes from a study of Ad26.COV2.S vaccination and SARS-CoV-2 variants (dated by TCRdb to 2020 to 2022). As for the study more broadly: Donors in the vaccine arm were drawn from COV1001, a multicentre, randomized, double-blind, placebo-controlled phase I-IIa trial testing Ad26.COV2.S in healthy adults. Ad26.COV2.S was administered intramuscularly at 5 x 10^10 or 1 x 10^11 viral particles, either as a single shot or as two shots given 56 days apart. TCRbeta repertoire sequencing was used to assess the specificity and breadth of SARS-CoV-2-reactive T cell receptors after Ad26.COV2.S vaccination. A total of around 32 samples were included in the TCR-sequenced set, comprising about 20 Ad26.COV2.S vaccine recipients, 5 placebo recipients and 8 SARS-CoV-2 convalescent individuals. Participants in the trial were split at random into five groups of five each, receiving low-dose or high-dose Ad26.COV2.S once or twice, or else placebo on both occasions. Investigators remained blinded to trial group allocation during experiments and outcome assessment. Summary of the overall study and its limitations: After vaccination, substantial breadth of spike-specific CD8+ and CD4+ T cell responses was reported. The study lacked the statistical power to compare responses across vaccine doses or regimens. It was noted by the authors that total T cell responses may have been underestimated by the TCR breadth and depth analyses. Spike-specific TCR breadth was higher in Ad26.COV2.S recipients than in placebo recipients (P = 0.0014). Non-spike TCR breadth was comparable between vaccine and placebo recipients, consistent with the vaccine containing only spike.

The immunoSEQ Assay was the method used to sequence TCRbeta CDR3 regions. After extraction, genomic DNA underwent amplification by bias-controlled multiplex PCR, followed by high-throughput sequencing. Per the source publication's procedure: To quantify the absolute abundance of each unique TCRbeta CDR3 region, sequences were collapsed and filtered. T cell fraction was estimated by normalizing TCRbeta template counts to usable DNA, which was measured by amplifying reference genes present in all nucleated cells. Repertoire TCRs were annotated as SARS-CoV-2-specific when V gene, CDR3 amino acid sequence and J gene were exactly matched to a known reactive TCR set. MIRA supplied the reference SARS-CoV-2 TCR set, which was filtered for enrichment in COVID-19-positive ImmuneCODE repertoires so that public or cross-reactive TCRs were removed. Using the MIRA antigens, annotated TCRs were further analysed by specific ORF or by position within an ORF. Breadth was defined as annotated unique rearrangements over total unique productive rearrangements; depth was the summed frequency of those rearrangements. Two-sided Wilcoxon rank-sum tests were applied when comparing TCR breadth between groups. TCRdb took over this immuneACCESS table, retaining in-frame rearrangements with V and J assigned. Such tables are incomplete; in checked studies, under half of the missing clones stem from an unresolved V gene, and the remainder is unexplained. The D gene and trimming were derived from the DNA, and the V and J assignments and clone size from that table. The sample table holds roughly 300,000 clones, of which about 89% were seen once. The ten largest clones add up to about 5% of the sample.

Including cysteine and phenylalanine, the CDR3 has 14 amino acids. The kept DNA is CDR3 alone, 42 bases in frame from the first base. V and J lose 2 bases and 5 bases, and a span of 10 bases separates them. As encoded in the germline V gene, CDR1 is MDHEN while CDR2 is SYDVKM. This clone was seen a single time. Its specific antigen is unknown. No base-level quality is on record; no much larger clone is a single base apart. This specimen's treatment or condition label, per the study, means: roughly 20 received Ad26.COV2.S at low or high dose, single or two shots; about 5 received placebo; per-sample allocation not given. Repertoires of vaccine and placebo recipients were sequenced from samples taken on day 63 after the first injection. Cohort 1b enrolled about 25 adults aged 18-55 years at a single site in Boston, USA, between 29 July and 7 August 2020. As a vaccine, Ad26.COV2.S was a replication-incompetent adenovirus type 26 vector that expressed a prefusion-stabilized SARS-CoV-2 spike protein derived from the original Wuhan strain.

Recombination joined TRBV28 with TRBJ1-3, with the D gene not confidently named. The sample was peripheral blood, taken in a trial of Ad26.COV2.S vaccine versus placebo. The origin of this receptor is a person between 18 and 65 years old who received the Ad26.COV2.S COVID-19 vaccine or a placebo. The nucleotide sequence is given as TGTGCCAGCAGTTTAGCCACACGGAGAAACACCATATATTTT. Its product reads: CASSLATRRNTIYF.